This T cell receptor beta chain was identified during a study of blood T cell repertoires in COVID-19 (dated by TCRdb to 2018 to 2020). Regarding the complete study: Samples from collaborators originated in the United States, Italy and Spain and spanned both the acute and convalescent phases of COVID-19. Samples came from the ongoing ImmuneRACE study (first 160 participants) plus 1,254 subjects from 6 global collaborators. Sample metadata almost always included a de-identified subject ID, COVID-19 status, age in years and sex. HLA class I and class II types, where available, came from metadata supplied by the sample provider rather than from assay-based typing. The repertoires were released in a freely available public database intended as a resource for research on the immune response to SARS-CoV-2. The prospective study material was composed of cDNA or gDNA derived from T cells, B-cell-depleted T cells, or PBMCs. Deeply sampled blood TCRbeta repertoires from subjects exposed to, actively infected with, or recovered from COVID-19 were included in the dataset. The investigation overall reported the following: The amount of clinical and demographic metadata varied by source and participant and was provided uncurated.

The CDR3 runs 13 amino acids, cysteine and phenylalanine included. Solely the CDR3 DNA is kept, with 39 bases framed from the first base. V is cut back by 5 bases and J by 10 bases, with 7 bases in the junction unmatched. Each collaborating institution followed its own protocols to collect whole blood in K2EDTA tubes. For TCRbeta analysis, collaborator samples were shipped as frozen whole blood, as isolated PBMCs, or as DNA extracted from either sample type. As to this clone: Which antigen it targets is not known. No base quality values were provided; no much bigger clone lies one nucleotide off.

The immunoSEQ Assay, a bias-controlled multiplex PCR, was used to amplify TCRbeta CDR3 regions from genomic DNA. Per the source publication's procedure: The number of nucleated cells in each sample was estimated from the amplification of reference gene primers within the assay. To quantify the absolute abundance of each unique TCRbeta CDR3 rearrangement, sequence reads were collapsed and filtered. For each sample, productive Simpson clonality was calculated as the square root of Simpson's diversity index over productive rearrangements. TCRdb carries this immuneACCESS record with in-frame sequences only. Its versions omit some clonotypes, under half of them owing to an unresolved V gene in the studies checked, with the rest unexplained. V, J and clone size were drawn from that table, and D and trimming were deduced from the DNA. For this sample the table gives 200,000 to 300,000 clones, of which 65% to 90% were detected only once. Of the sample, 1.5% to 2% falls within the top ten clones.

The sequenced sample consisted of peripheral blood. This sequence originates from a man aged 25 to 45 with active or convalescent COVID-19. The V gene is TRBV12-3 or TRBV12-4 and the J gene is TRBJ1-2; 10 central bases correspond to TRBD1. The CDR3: CASSPGTGAVYTF. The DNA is TGTGCCAGCAGTCCCGGGACAGGGGCCGTCTACACCTTC.